One sample yielded the 10 T cell receptor beta chains listed below, sequenced in a study of cytomegalovirus exposure and HLA in healthy donors (dated by TCRdb to between 2016 and 2019). The library was produced with the immunoSEQ multiplex PCR assay. A mixture of 60 forward primers for TCR Vbeta segments and 13 reverse primers for TCR Jbeta segments was used in the multiplex PCR. TCRdb obtained this table from immuneACCESS and retained in-frame rearrangements with V and J assigned. These tables miss some clones; where compared with another copy, unresolved V genes account for less than half of the shortfall, and the remainder is unexplained. In all, the sample holds under 200,000 clones, and around three quarters of those were seen once. The top ten clonotypes cover 1% of the sample. Material: PBMCs. These receptors came from a woman between 45 and 60 years old in good health and CMV-seropositive.

The chain uses TRBV2 and TRBJ2-7, with 11 bases lining up with TRBD1. The V gene end was trimmed by 6 bases and the J gene end by 5 bases; junction bases not matched to a gene: 9. Germline V gene data show CDR1 as SNHLY and CDR2 as FYNNEI. The CDR3 extends over 15 amino acids. CDR3 nucleotide sequence: TGTGCCAGCAGGGCTGGGACAGGGGGTATCGACGAGCAGTACTTC. Protein sequence: CASRAGTGGIDEQYF.

A remark on this clone: An end of the junction differs from the germline gene, which may be a read error. The J gene is TRBJ2-5, the V gene TRBV5-8; D not resolved. This CDR3 is built from 13 residues. Germline CDR1 reads SGHTS; CDR2 reads YDEGEE. The CDR3 bases are TGTGTCAGCAGTCACAACTACCGTGAGACCCAGTACTTC. Translation gives CVSSHNYRETQYF.

This clone has a single count. The CDR3 region is CASSDRGYGYTF. Here the CDR3 DNA reads TGTGCCAGCAGTGACCGGGGATATGGCTACACCTTC. The genes are TRBV2 and TRBJ1-2; D call uncertain. V shed 3 bases and J shed 5 bases, with 7 bases lying between them. Per the germline V gene, CDR1 is SNHLY and CDR2 is FYNNEI. CDR3 length equals 12 residues.

This clone came up a few times. J is TRBJ2-5 and V is TRBV6-1; D perhaps matches TRBD2 (6 bases). CDR1 and CDR2 (germline): MNHNS, SASEGT. Trimming removed 3 bases from V and 2 bases from J, with 10 bases in between. This CDR3 has 14 amino acids. In DNA form, the CDR3 reads TGTGCCAGCAGTGACCGGGACTCACAAGAGACCCAGTACTTC. Translation: CASSDRDSQETQYF.

This sequence joins TRBV9 and TRBJ1-5, with D uncertain. Trimming removed 0 bases from V and 7 bases from J, with 11 bases in between. The germline gives CDR1 SGDLS, CDR2 YYNGEE. The CDR3 runs to 14 residues. CDR3 nucleotides: TGTGCCAGCAGCGTAGGAAACAGTCAACAGCCCCAGCATTTT. Its translation is CASSVGNSQQPQHF.

With regard to this clone: Other DNA sequences in this specimen translate into the identical CDR3. V is TRBV27 and J is TRBJ2-7; no clear D gene. The CDR3 is made up of 14 amino acids. Germline CDR1 MNHEY, CDR2 SMNVEV (reference sequence). With 1 base removed from V and 0 bases from J, the gap between germline ends came to 7 bases. The CDR3 region has the DNA TGTGCCAGCAGTTTATTCCCCTCCTCCTACGAGCAGTACTTC. It encodes CASSLFPSSYEQYF.

This chain uses TRBV4-1 with TRBJ1-5; 7 bases are a match to TRBD1. V gave up 1 base and J gave up 6 bases; unmatched junction bases: 12. The CDR3 covers 17 residues. Germline CDR1 is MGHRA and CDR2 is YSYEKL. CDR3 coding DNA: TGCGCCAGCAGCCAAGGAGGGACAGCCGACGGAACTCAGCCCCAGCATTTT. Residues: CASSQGGTADGTQPQHF.

The J gene is TRBJ1-1, the V gene TRBV5-1; 10 bases fit TRBD1. Germline V gene data show CDR1 as SGHRS and CDR2 as YFSETQ. This CDR3 has 13 amino acids. V shed 8 bases, J shed 5 bases, and the junction held 6 bases outside the gene matches. The CDR3 protein is CASRGTGATEAFF. The CDR3 DNA sequence: TGCGCCAGTCGGGGGACAGGGGCGACTGAAGCTTTCTTT.

This clone showed up just once. CDR3 nucleotide sequence: TGCGCCAGCAGCCAAGATAGGAATGGGCGCGGAAACACCATATATTTT. Its translation is CASSQDRNGRGNTIYF. The chain employs TRBV4-3 and TRBJ1-3; D is uncertain. There are 16 residues in the CDR3. CDR1 is LGHNA and CDR2 is YSLEER in the germline V gene. Trimming pared 0 bases from V and 4 bases from J, leaving 13 bases between.

Concerning this clone: Compared with germline, one end of the junction differs, possibly owing to a read error. This chain uses TRBV29-1 with TRBJ2-7; TRBD1 aligns across 11 bases. Germline CDR1 is SQVTM and CDR2 is ANQGSEA. The CDR3 is 16 amino acids. In DNA form, the CDR3 reads TGCAGCGTCGAAGGCCCAAGGGACAGGGGGAAATACGAGCAGTACTTC. This translates into CSVEGPRDRGKYEQYF.